One and the same sample provided the 32 T cell receptor beta chains below, sequenced in a study of Ad26.COV2.S vaccination and SARS-CoV-2 variants. The sample's treatment: about 20 received Ad26.COV2.S at low or high dose, single or two shots; roughly 5 received placebo; per-sample allocation not given. Collection of samples fell on day 63 after the first vaccine or placebo injection. Some clones are missing from TCRdb's copy, which holds only in-frame ones; the method was immunoSEQ multiplex PCR. The data hold 300,000 to 400,000 clones, with 86% observed a single time. Sequenced material: peripheral blood, taken in a trial of Ad26.COV2.S vaccine versus placebo. These receptors were obtained from a person between 18 and 60 years old who received the Ad26.COV2.S COVID-19 vaccine or a placebo.

The rearrangement joins TRBV12-3 or TRBV12-4 to TRBJ2-3; no reliable D call. The length of the CDR3 is 13 residues. V lost 1 base, J lost 2 bases, and 4 bases lay in between. This chain's CDR3 is CASSLETTDTQYF. The CDR3 nucleotides are TGTGCCAGCAGTTTAGAAACCACAGATACGCAGTATTTT.

J is TRBJ2-2 and V is TRBV19; D is ambiguous. CDR1 is LNHDA, CDR2 SQIVND, per germline (reference sequence). The germline V and J ends were trimmed by 6 bases and 4 bases, with 15 bases remaining between them. This CDR3 region has 15 residues. CDR3 sequence (DNA): TGTGCCAGTAGCACGGACGGTGTAAGCACCGGGGAGCTGTTTTTT. The encoded protein is CASSTDGVSTGELFF. Supplemented by reference TRBV19 and TRBJ2-2, the full variable domain reads DGGITQSPKYLFRKEGQNVTLSCEQNLNHDAMYWYRQDPGQGLRLIYYSQIVNDFQKGDIAEGYSVSREKKESFPLTVTSAQKNPTAFYLCASSTDGVSTGELFFGEGSRLTVL.

The J gene is TRBJ1-2, the V gene TRBV28; the D is unclear. The germline gives CDR1 MDHEN, CDR2 SYDVKM. This CDR3 contains 13 residues. V lost 7 bases, J lost 1 base, and 10 bases lay in between. CDR3 nucleotide sequence: TGTGCCAGCACAGTAGGGAATAACTATGGCTACACCTTC. Protein: CASTVGNNYGYTF.

This clone was counted between two and nine times. The chain employs TRBV28 and TRBJ1-6; D call uncertain. The length of the CDR3 is 15 residues. Germline V gene lookup returns CDR1 MDHEN and CDR2 SYDVKM. Trimming took 2 bases from V and 10 from J, leaving 15 bases between them. The CDR3 here is CASSLRRVVSSPLHF. The DNA of the CDR3 is TGTGCCAGCAGTTTAAGGAGGGTCGTCAGCTCACCCCTCCACTTT. The variable domain in full, with the rest retrieved from reference TRBV28 and TRBJ1-6, is DVKVTQSSRYLVKRTGEKVFLECVQDMDHENMFWYRQDPGLGLRLIYFSYDVKMKEKGDIPEGYSVSREKKERFSLILESASTNQTSMYLCASSLRRVVSSPLHFGNGTRLTVT.

The CDR3 spells CASSQLGRRGPGANVLTF. Written as DNA, the CDR3 is TGTGCCAGCAGCCAACTGGGGAGGAGGGGACCTGGGGCCAACGTCCTGACTTTC. This chain connects TRBV14 to TRBJ2-6, with D possibly TRBD2 on 6 matching bases. The germline V and J ends were trimmed by 2 bases and 2 bases, with 16 bases remaining between them. This CDR3 contains 18 residues. CDR1 SGHDN and CDR2 FVKESK come from the germline V gene.

The chain carries TRBV2 and TRBJ1-2; tentative D call: TRBD1 (5 bases). CDR3 length equals 14 residues. In germline, CDR1 is SNHLY, CDR2 FYNNEI. Deletions cut 9 bases from V and 1 base from J, with 15 bases between. CDR3 sequence reads: CARGGKWGNYGYTF. CDR3 nucleotides: TGTGCCAGGGGGGGAAAGTGGGGTAACTATGGCTACACCTTC.

The chain has TRBV6-5 and TRBJ2-7; TRBD1 might be the D (6 bases). CDR3 length: 15 residues. Trimming pared 0 bases from V and 2 bases from J, leaving 11 bases between. The germline V gene has CDR1 MNHEY and CDR2 SVGAGI. The CDR3 loop reads CASSYSPGAPYEQYF. The CDR3 region has the DNA TGTGCCAGCAGTTACTCGCCAGGGGCCCCCTACGAGCAGTACTTC.

The V call is TRBV9, the J call TRBJ1-5; TRBD1 is a possible D gene (6 bases). V lost 0 bases and J lost 7, with 14 bases in between. The CDR3 covers 15 residues. Germline V gives CDR1 SGDLS, CDR2 YYNGEE. DNA of the CDR3: TGTGCCAGCAGCGTAGCTGGGGGCGCGGGCCAGCCCCAGCATTTT. Translating gives CASSVAGGAGQPQHF.

The DNA for the CDR3 is TGTGCCTGGAGTTATTCGGCAGGGCGATATGCGCCCCAGCATTTT. Translating it yields CAWSYSAGRYAPQHF. The chain employs TRBV30 and TRBJ1-5, with D perhaps TRBD1 (5 bases). This CDR3 region has 15 residues. The germline gives CDR1 GTSNPN, CDR2 SVGIG (reference sequence). V was shortened by 2 bases and J by 9 bases, with 20 bases between the two germline ends.

This clone was seen just once. V gene TRBV19 combines with J gene TRBJ2-1; tentative D call: TRBD2 (6 bases). CDR3 length equals 15 residues. From germline, CDR1 is LNHDA and CDR2 SQIVND (reference sequence). Deletions cut 6 bases from V and 6 bases from J, with 18 bases between. CDR3 loop: CASRTLGGPGNEQFF. CDR3 coding DNA: TGTGCCAGTAGGACTCTCGGAGGGCCCGGCAATGAGCAGTTCTTC.

The rearrangement uses TRBV7-2 and TRBJ2-7; a possible D gene is TRBD2 (6 bases). Trimming left V 6 bases short and J 3 bases short, with 15 bases between. Germline V gene lookup returns CDR1 SGHTA and CDR2 FQGNSA. This CDR3 is built from 14 residues. The CDR3 here is CASRSQLAFYEQYF. In DNA form, the CDR3 reads TGTGCCAGCAGATCGCAACTAGCTTTCTACGAGCAGTACTTC.

The rearrangement links TRBV2 to TRBJ1-3; a weak D match, TRBD1 (6 bases). With 6 bases removed from V and 4 bases from J, the gap between germline ends came to 16 bases. This CDR3 has 15 residues. Per germline, CDR1 SNHLY and CDR2 FYNNEI. The CDR3 region is CASRKGRGEGNTIYF. The DNA of the CDR3 is TGTGCCAGCAGGAAGGGCAGGGGTGAAGGAAACACCATATATTTT.

The J gene is TRBJ2-1, the V gene TRBV11-2; possibly TRBD2 for D (6 bases). The germline CDR1 and CDR2 sequences are SGHAT and FQNNGV. This CDR3 spans 14 amino acids. V lost 0 bases and J lost 15, with 18 bases in between. DNA of the CDR3: TGTGCCAGCAGCTTAGATCGATTAACGGGAGAGGGGTTCTTC. The encoded protein is CASSLDRLTGEGFF.

The rearrangement links TRBV19 to TRBJ2-7, with TRBD1 matching 8 bases. V dropped 7 bases and J dropped 3; count of bases not matched to a gene: 11. Germline CDR1 LNHDA, CDR2 SQIVND (reference sequence). The CDR3 is 15 residues long. The chain's CDR3 is CASTTGTGPFYEQYF. CDR3 bases: TGTGCCAGTACCACGGGGACAGGACCCTTCTACGAGCAGTACTTC. The full variable domain, its missing parts supplied by reference TRBV19 and TRBJ2-7, is DGGITQSPKYLFRKEGQNVTLSCEQNLNHDAMYWYRQDPGQGLRLIYYSQIVNDFQKGDIAEGYSVSREKKESFPLTVTSAQKNPTAFYLCASTTGTGPFYEQYFGPGTRLTVT.

V and J are TRBV2 and TRBJ2-6; possible D gene TRBD1, 5 bases. The germline gives CDR1 SNHLY, CDR2 FYNNEI. Trimming took 11 bases from V and 3 from J, leaving 14 bases between them. CDR3 size: 14 residues. The CDR3 coding sequence is TGTGCCTCCTCTGGGGCTATTGGGGCCAACGTCCTGACTTTC. Encoded protein: CASSGAIGANVLTF.

The sample holds a few counts of this clone. This chain links TRBV11-2 with TRBJ1-6; 10 nucleotides align to TRBD1. Germline trimming cut 4 bases from V and 8 bases from J; bases unmatched to any gene: 5. The CDR3 has 15 residues. CDR1 is SGHAT, CDR2 FQNNGV, per germline. The CDR3 sequence is CASSWTGTGDSPLHF. DNA of the CDR3: TGTGCCAGCAGCTGGACCGGGACAGGGGATTCACCCCTCCACTTT.

The J gene is TRBJ2-5, the V gene TRBV11-2, with D possibly being TRBD1 or TRBD2 (5 bases each). V dropped 5 bases and J dropped 4 bases, with 17 bases sitting between them. From germline, CDR1 is SGHAT and CDR2 FQNNGV. This CDR3 has 15 residues. CDR3 coding DNA: TGTGCCAGCAGCAATACCGGGGACCCTCTAGAGACCCAGTACTTC. Protein product: CASSNTGDPLETQYF. The complete variable domain, with remaining parts taken from reference TRBV11-2 and TRBJ2-5, reads EAGVAQSPRYKIIEKRQSVAFWCNPISGHATLYWYQQILGQGPKLLIQFQNNGVVDDSQLPKDRFSAERLKGVDSTLKIQPAKLEDSAVYLCASSNTGDPLETQYFGPGTRLLVL.

This chain connects TRBV28 to TRBJ2-1, with TRBD2 identical over 7 bases. The CDR3 sequence is 13 residues long. Germline CDR1 is MDHEN and CDR2 is SYDVKM. J lost 8 bases, V lost 2 bases, and 3 bases had no gene match. CDR3 in amino acids: CASSLGGSDEQFF. The CDR3 DNA follows: TGTGCCAGCAGTTTAGGCGGGAGCGATGAGCAGTTCTTC.

V and J are TRBV4-2 and TRBJ1-3, with TRBD1 matching 8 bases. Germline lookup yields CDR1 LGHNA and CDR2 YNFKEQ. V lost 4 bases, J lost 0 bases, and 5 bases stayed unmatched. The length of the CDR3 is 16 residues. CDR3 nucleotides: TGTGCCAGCAGCCCGGGACAGGCGAACTCTGGAAACACCATATATTTT. This sequence encodes CASSPGQANSGNTIYF.

In the case of this clone: Different DNA sequences within this sample yield the same CDR3. The V and J genes are TRBV9 and TRBJ2-7, with a weak D call TRBD1 (6 bases). The germline gives CDR1 SGDLS, CDR2 YYNGEE. The CDR3 consists of 14 residues. Trimming took off 3 bases at V and 0 bases at J, with 10 bases between the two ends. The CDR3 coding sequence is TGTGCCAGCAGCGCGACAGGCAGCTCCTACGAGCAGTACTTC. It yields the protein CASSATGSSYEQYF.

The V call is TRBV5-1, the J call TRBJ2-3, with 14 positions matching TRBD2. The germline V gene encodes CDR1 SGHRS and CDR2 YFSETQ. The CDR3 extends over 17 amino acids. V shed 3 bases, J shed 1 base, and the junction held 4 bases outside the gene matches. The DNA of the CDR3 is TGCGCCAGCAGCTCCCCGGGACTAGCGGGGGGCACAGATACGCAGTATTTT. The encoded protein is CASSSPGLAGGTDTQYF. Using reference TRBV5-1 and TRBJ2-3 for the parts outside the CDR3, the full variable domain is KAGVTQTPRYLIKTRGQQVTLSCSPISGHRSVSWYQQTPGQGLQFLFEYFSETQRNKGNFPGRFSGRQFSNSRSEMNVSTLELGDSALYLCASSSPGLAGGTDTQYFGPGTRLTVL.

The chain couples TRBV2 to TRBJ2-5; TRBD1 matches 9 bases. The germline V gene has CDR1 SNHLY and CDR2 FYNNEI. The CDR3 has 14 amino acids. V trimming: 5 bases; J trimming: 4 bases; junction bases outside the gene matches: 5. CDR3 DNA sequence: TGTGCCAGCAGTCCCGACAGGGGGACAGAGACCCAGTACTTC. Its translation: CASSPDRGTETQYF.

This chain joins TRBV12-3 or TRBV12-4 and TRBJ2-1; D perhaps matches TRBD1 (7 bases). The CDR3 is 12 residues long. V lost 6 bases and J 8 bases, leaving 11 bases between the germline ends. Here the CDR3 reads CASRGGQHEQFF. As DNA, the CDR3 is TGTGCCAGCAGGGGGGGACAGCATGAGCAGTTCTTC.

The chain links TRBV10-2 to TRBJ2-7, with D possibly TRBD1 on 7 matching bases. Germline CDR1 is WSHSY and CDR2 is SAAADI. V was trimmed by 0 bases and J by 1 base, leaving 10 bases between them. The CDR3 extends over 15 amino acids. Here the CDR3 DNA reads TGCGCCAGCAGTGAGTCCAGGGGGGCATCCTACGAGCAGTACTTC. Translation: CASSESRGASYEQYF.

This chain connects TRBV3-1 (or the pseudogene TRBV3-2) to TRBJ2-1; D remains ambiguous. Germline loops: CDR1 LGHDT, CDR2 YNNKEL (reference sequence). The CDR3 has 13 amino acids. The V end was cut by 0 bases, the J end by 6 bases, with 6 bases between. The CDR3 loop is CASSQELGNEQFF. The DNA of the CDR3 is TGTGCCAGCAGCCAAGAGTTGGGCAATGAGCAGTTCTTC.

The genes are TRBV4-3 and TRBJ2-2, with D perhaps TRBD2 (7 bases). The CDR3 runs 16 residues. V lost 4 bases and J lost 5, with 17 bases in between. Looked up from germline, CDR1 is LGHNA and CDR2 is YSLEER. The CDR3 DNA sequence: TGCGCCAGCAGCCCGCGGGCACAGGGAGGGACCGGGGAGCTGTTTTTT. Protein product: CASSPRAQGGTGELFF.

The chain uses TRBV7-2 and TRBJ2-2; D may be TRBD2 (6 bases). The CDR3 extends over 16 amino acids. Per germline, CDR1 SGHTA and CDR2 FQGNSA. Trimming pared 3 bases from V and 4 bases from J, leaving 15 bases between. The CDR3 bases are TGTGCCAGCAGCTTTGTGACTAGGTACCTCACCGGGGAGCTGTTTTTT. Translated, it gives CASSFVTRYLTGELFF.

The chain carries TRBV7-3 and TRBJ2-2; TRBD2 might be the D (6 bases). Germline CDR1 reads SGHTA; CDR2 reads FQGTGA. The CDR3 totals 13 residues. The germline V and J ends were trimmed by 6 bases and 5 bases, with 10 bases remaining between them. The CDR3 protein is CASRGSGTGELFF. CDR3 DNA: TGTGCCAGCAGAGGGAGCGGGACCGGGGAGCTGTTTTTT.

The chain carries TRBV9 and TRBJ2-3; no clear D gene. CDR1 and CDR2 (germline): SGDLS, YYNGEE. CDR3 length: 13 amino acids. V was cut by 4 bases and J by 2 bases, with 8 bases left in between. CDR3 sequence reads: CASSQIHTDTQYF. The CDR3 DNA reads as TGTGCCAGCAGCCAAATACACACAGATACGCAGTATTTT.

V usage is TRBV7-2 and J usage is TRBJ1-6; the D gene is possibly TRBD1 (6 bases). The germline V and J ends were trimmed by 5 bases and 3 bases, with 8 bases remaining between them. Germline assignment: CDR1 SGHTA and CDR2 FQGNSA. The CDR3 is made up of 14 amino acids. CDR3 sequence (DNA): TGTGCCAGCAGCCGGACAGACTATAATTCACCCCTCCACTTT. Translation gives CASSRTDYNSPLHF.

This clone has only one observation. The chain has TRBV11-2 and TRBJ1-4; perhaps TRBD1 as D (6 bases). The CDR3 runs to 16 residues. Per germline, CDR1 SGHAT and CDR2 FQNNGV. Trimming removed 5 bases from V and 2 bases from J, with 15 bases in between. CDR3 DNA sequence: TGTGCCAGCAGCCCCGGCGACAGGCCTACTAATGAAAAACTGTTTTTT. Amino acids: CASSPGDRPTNEKLFF.

This chain uses TRBV10-3 with TRBJ1-2; D is unresolved. Germline CDR1 is ENHRY and CDR2 is SYGVKD. The CDR3 has 13 amino acids. Between the trimmed V and J ends, which lost 7 bases and 4 bases, there was a span of 13 bases. This CDR3 is CAITDPFSYGYTF. The DNA for the CDR3 is TGTGCCATCACCGACCCTTTCTCCTATGGCTACACCTTC.